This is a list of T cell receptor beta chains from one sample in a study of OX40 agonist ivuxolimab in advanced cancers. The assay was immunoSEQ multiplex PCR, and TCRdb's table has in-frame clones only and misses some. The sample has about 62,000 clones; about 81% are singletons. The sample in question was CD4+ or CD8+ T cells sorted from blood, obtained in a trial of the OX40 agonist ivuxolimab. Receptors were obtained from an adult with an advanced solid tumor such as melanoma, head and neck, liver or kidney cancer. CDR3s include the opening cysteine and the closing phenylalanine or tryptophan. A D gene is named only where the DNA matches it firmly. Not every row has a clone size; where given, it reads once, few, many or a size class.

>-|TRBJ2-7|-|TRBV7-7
TGTGCTAGCAGCTTAGAGCGCGGAGGCGAGCAGTACTTC
CASSLERGGEQYF
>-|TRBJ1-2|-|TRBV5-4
TGTGCCAGCAGCTTATCAGAGTTTGGTTCTGGCTACACCTTC
CASSLSEFGSGYTF
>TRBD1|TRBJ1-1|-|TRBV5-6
TGTGCCAGCAGCTTGGTGCAGGGGGCGGGAACTGAAGCTTTCTTT
CASSLVQGAGTEAFF
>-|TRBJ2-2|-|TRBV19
TGTGCCACCAGATATGGGGTGGGGACCGGGGAGCTGTTTTTT
CATRYGVGTGELFF
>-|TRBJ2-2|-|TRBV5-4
TGTGCCAGCAGCTTGGGCCAGGGTTACCACGGGGAGCTGTTTTTT
CASSLGQGYHGELFF
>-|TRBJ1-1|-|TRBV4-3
TGCGCCAGCAGCCAAGATAGGGGGTACATGGCTTTCTTT
CASSQDRGYMAFF
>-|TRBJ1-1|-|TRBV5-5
TGTGCCAGCGCTCCGGGGGGAATTGCCGCGGCTTTCTTT
CASAPGGIAAAFF
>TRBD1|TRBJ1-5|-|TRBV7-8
TGTGCCAGCAGCTCCCAGACAGGGTATCAGCCCCAGCATTTT
CASSSQTGYQPQHF
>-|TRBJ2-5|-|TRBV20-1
TGCAGTGTATCTAGGGAGGAGACCCAGTACTTC
CSVSREETQYF
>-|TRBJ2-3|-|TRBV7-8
TGTGCCAGCAGCTTAGCGGGGGGCGCAGATACGCAGTATTTT
CASSLAGGADTQYF
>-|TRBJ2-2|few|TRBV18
TGTGCCAGCTCACCACCCTACCTTACTCAGGGCAAGCCAACCGGGGAGCTGTTTTTT
CASSPPYLTQGKPTGELFF
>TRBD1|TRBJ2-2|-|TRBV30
TGTGCCTGGAGAGGGGGCCCTAACACCGGGGAGCTGTTTTTT
CAWRGGPNTGELFF
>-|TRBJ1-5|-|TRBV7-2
TGTGCCAGCAGCCCCTATGGCGGGAGAAATCAGCCCCAGCATTTT
CASSPYGGRNQPQHF
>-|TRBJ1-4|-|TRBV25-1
TGTGCCACGCAGGGAGGAAGTGAAAAACTGTTTTTT
CATQGGSEKLFF
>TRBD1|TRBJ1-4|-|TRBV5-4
TGTGCCAGCAGCTCTAACGCGGCACCGGGACAGGCAAATGAAAAGAAGTTTTTT
CASSSNAAPGQANEKKFF
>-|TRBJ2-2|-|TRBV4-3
TGCGCCAGCAGCCAAGGGGTGGGGGTCTCCACCGGGGAGCTGTTTTTT
CASSQGVGVSTGELFF
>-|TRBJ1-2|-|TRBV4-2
TGTGCCAGCAGCCAAGAAGCGCGGGGCGGGCGCTACACCTTC
CASSQEARGGRYTF
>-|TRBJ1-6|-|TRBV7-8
TGTGCCAGCAGCCCCTCCCCTAGCGATAATTCACCCCTCCACTTT
CASSPSPSDNSPLHF
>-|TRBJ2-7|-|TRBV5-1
TGCGCCAGCAGCTCTGGAGTTAGCTCCTACGAGCAGTACTTC
CASSSGVSSYEQYF
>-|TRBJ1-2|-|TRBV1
TGCACCAGCAGCCACGGGACAGTTGCCGGGTATGGCTACACCTTC
CTSSHGTVAGYGYTF
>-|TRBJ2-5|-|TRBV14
TGTGCCAGCAGCCAAGATGTGGAGCTAGTCCAAGAGACCCAGTACTTC
CASSQDVELVQETQYF
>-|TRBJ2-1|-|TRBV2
TGTGCCAGCAGCGCCCAGGGCGGGCGTAACAATGAGCAGTTCTTC
CASSAQGGRNNEQFF
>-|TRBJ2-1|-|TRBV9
TGTGCCAGCAGCGTAGCGGGGTCCGCCTACAATGAGCAGTTCTTC
CASSVAGSAYNEQFF
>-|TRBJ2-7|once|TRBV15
TGTGCCACCAGCCCTCCGGGACATTTACTCCAGTACTTC
CATSPPGHLLQYF